The entry that follows covers one T cell receptor beta chain sequence. Its antigen is still unknown. The sample holds no much larger clone one base away, and base qualities are not on file. There are 14 amino acids in the CDR3, from cysteine to phenylalanine inclusive. Kept here is only the CDR3 DNA, which spans 42 bases and is read in frame from base 1. The germline V gene (reference sequence) gives CDR1 as SEHNR and CDR2 as FQNEAQ. Cut back by 6 bases and 0 bases, the V and J ends lie 6 bases apart. To identify antigen-specific CD4+ T cell clonotypes by their expansion, the ViraFEST assay first stimulated PBMC with viral peptide pools and then applied TCR sequencing. After 10 to 11 days of culture, CD4+ T cells were isolated with the EasySep CD4+ T cell isolation kit. PCR-confirmed SARS-CoV-2 infection had occurred in convalescent patients between March and December 2020, before the Alpha, Beta and Delta variants emerged in the United States. Under 2.5 million PBMC per well were cultured with 9 to 10 ug/ml peptides in IMDM containing roughly 5% human AB serum, 10 IU/ml IL-2 and gentamicin. On days 3 and 7, half of the culture medium was replaced with fresh IL-2-containing medium. Unless noted otherwise, every peptide stimulation condition was grown in triplicate wells. Using Ficoll-Paque Plus gradient centrifugation, PBMC were separated from whole blood and then either used fresh or cryopreserved at -140C. Genomic DNA was extracted from cultured CD4+ T cells with the QIAamp micro DNA kit.

The data were taken from a study of vaccination effects on CD4 cells after COVID-19 (dated by TCRdb to the early 2020s). As for the study more broadly: Participants received two doses of either the BNT162b2 or the mRNA-1273 mRNA SARS-CoV-2 vaccine. Pre-vaccine samples were drawn from a couple of convalescent patients 16 days and one week before the first dose, at 142 and 148 days after COVID-19 diagnosis. SARS-CoV-2 spike-specific CD4+ TCR repertoires were compared before and after mRNA vaccination in COVID-19 convalescent patients and in infection-naive vaccine recipients. The full study included roughly 11 COVID-19 convalescent patients and a few SARS-CoV-2-naive healthy vaccine recipients. Cultures from other donors in the study were sequenced with the Oncomine TCR Beta short-read assay on an Illumina iSeq 100. General findings and caveats noted by the study authors: In convalescent patients, the post-vaccine spike-reactive repertoire consisted mainly of new vaccine-induced clones, largely distinct from infection-induced clones. Both infection-induced and vaccine-induced clones contracted markedly at late post-vaccination timepoints, which is consistent with waning T cell responses. Limitations of the study were the small number of convalescent patients and the absence of early post-infection timepoints.

Library construction relied on the immunoSEQ multiplex PCR assay. DNA from the cultured and isolated CD4+ T cells underwent TCR beta CDR3 sequencing. As for the authors' bioinformatics: Non-productive TCR sequences were removed and reads were trimmed to the CDR3 region, keeping CDR3s of at least 7 amino acids. Antigen-specific clonotypes were identified using the MANAFEST web app by comparison of expansion in peptide wells against reference cultures. To be called positive, a clone needed expansion at FDR<0.05 compared with the reference and with all other wells, an odds ratio greater than 5, and a frequency greater than 0.1% in two replicate wells. A clonotype was defined as cross-reactive if the clonotype was significantly expanded both in SARS-CoV-2 spike wells and in at least one common cold coronavirus spike condition. CDR3 similarity was assessed by Levenshtein distance using the stringdist R package, and unrooted trees were constructed with ape in R 3.6.1. What TCRdb holds here is the immuneACCESS table cut down to in-frame rearrangements. Part of the clones is not present; checked against another copy, under half of the missing clones reflect an unresolved V gene, and the others are unexplained. The DNA was the basis for D and trimming; V, J and clone size are from that table. Within this sample are about 40,000 clones, with approximately 73% of them counted one time only. The ten largest clones add up to 33% of the sample.

The specimen comprised CD4+ T cells from PBMCs cultured with a peptide pool, sampled before COVID-19 vaccination. The sequence came from a human donor who had a prior SARS-CoV-2 infection. The rearranged chain carries TRBV7-9 and TRBJ2-6, with the D gene not confidently named. The nucleotides read TGTGCCAGCAGTCCCAGCTCTGGGGCCAACGTCCTGACTTTC. Protein translation: CASSPSSGANVLTF.